The clone carrying this T cell receptor (beta chain) is labeled as medium-sized. CDR3 length: 19 residues. The J segment lost 1 base and the V segment lost 6 bases, leaving 20 bases of the junction unmatched. Germline values: CDR1 MDHEN, CDR2 SYDVKM. These data are taken from a study of circulating CD8 cells and anti-PD-1 response in melanoma. Each library started from roughly 16 ng of total RNA using the QIAseq Immune Repertoire TCR panel. TCRdb reanalysed the reads using MiXCR and keeps one entry per CDR3 protein. This table holds approximately 400 distinct CDR3 sequences, about 4.5% found once. Live CD3+CD8+TCRalphabeta+ cells were sorted into four subsets by PD-1 and/or TIGIT.

The chain employs TRBV28 and TRBJ2-7, with 8 bases lining up with TRBD2. The source is a human donor with melanoma. Material: CD8+ T cells from PBMCs, obtained at baseline or after one month of anti-PD-1 therapy (not recorded which). The CDR3, as DNA: TGTGCCAGCAGCCCCACCGGGACTAGGAAGAAAAGGATTTCCTACGAGCAGTACTTC. This translates into CASSPTGTRKKRISYEQYF. Supplemented by reference TRBV28 and TRBJ2-7, the full variable domain reads DVKVTQSSRYLVKRTGEKVFLECVQDMDHENMFWYRQDPGLGLRLIYFSYDVKMKEKGDIPEGYSVSREKKERFSLILESASTNQTSMYLCASSPTGTRKKRISYEQYFGPGTRLTVT.